This T cell receptor beta chain derives from a study of coeliac disease. For the study at large: Coeliac patients had newly diagnosed active disease, refractory type I disease, or gluten-free diet control. Refractory type I patients had no gluten-free diet response for over 12 months.

This table comes from immunoSEQ multiplex PCR, and its TCRdb copy is limited to in-frame clones, with some not included. The sample has several thousand clones; about 73% are singletons. Findings and limits, study-wide: Control samples showed higher TRB and TRG clonality than intraepithelial and lamina propria samples in active celiac disease. Only 1 of 6 controls, but 9 of 18 coeliac samples, showed published gliadin-specific TRB sequences.

Of note for this clone: The antigen is not known.

This CDR3 comprises 14 residues. The ends were cut back, 3 bases at V and 4 bases at J, with 12 bases in the middle. Germline CDR1 MNHNS, CDR2 SASEGT. The source is a man aged 25 to 40 with celiac disease. V is TRBV6-1 and J is TRBJ1-2; tentative D call: TRBD1 (5 bases). Sequenced: lamina propria lymphocytes from the gut. The CDR3 DNA reads as TGTGCCAGCAGTGACAGGGCAATTTCCTATGGCTACACCTTC. Amino acid sequence: CASSDRAISYGYTF.